Sequencing of this T cell receptor (beta chain) was carried out in a study of identical twins' blood T cells. Looking at the study overall: Roughly six alpha and about 6 beta libraries together yielded 45 million or so reads.

The authors' processing: Clonotypes per individual ranged from about 90,000 to nearly 500,000. TCRdb reanalysed the 5' RACE reads using MiXCR and keeps one entry per CDR3 protein. The V and J calls shown here were made by TCRdb, not taken from the authors' results. The data contain roughly 380,000 distinct CDR3 sequences, about 28% of them seen just once; the ten biggest clones take up about 6%. Study-level points and caveats: Twin similarity might stem from environmental factors, not only genetics. Twins shared more top CDR3 clonotypes than unrelated donors did.

This clonotype was observed at least ten times. The antigen is unknown. Germline CDR1 reads DFQATT; CDR2 reads SNEGSKA (reference sequence). This CDR3 comprises 15 residues. Trimming took off 2 bases at V and 0 bases at J, with 11 bases between the two ends. The receptor was derived from a woman aged 18 to 55 in good health. The V call is TRBV20-1, the J call TRBJ1-3; the D is unclear. Source material: PBMCs. CDR3 nucleotides: TGCAGTGCTAGATCCCCGGCTCACTCTGGAAACACCATATATTTT. This gives the protein CSARSPAHSGNTIYF.